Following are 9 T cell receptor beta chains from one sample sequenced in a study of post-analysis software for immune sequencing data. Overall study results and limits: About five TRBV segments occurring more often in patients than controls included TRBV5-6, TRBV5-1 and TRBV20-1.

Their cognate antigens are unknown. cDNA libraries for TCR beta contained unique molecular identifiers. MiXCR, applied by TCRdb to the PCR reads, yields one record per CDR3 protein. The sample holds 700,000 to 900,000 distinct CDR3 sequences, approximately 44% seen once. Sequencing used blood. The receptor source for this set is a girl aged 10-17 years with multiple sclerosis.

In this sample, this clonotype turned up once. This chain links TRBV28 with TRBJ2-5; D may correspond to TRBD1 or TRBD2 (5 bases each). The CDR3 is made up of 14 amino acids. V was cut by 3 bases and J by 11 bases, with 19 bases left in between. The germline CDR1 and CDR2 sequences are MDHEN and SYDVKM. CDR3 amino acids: CASSLGDPGGEQYF. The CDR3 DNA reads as TGTGCCAGCAGTTTGGGGGACCCAGGTGGGGAGCAGTACTTC.

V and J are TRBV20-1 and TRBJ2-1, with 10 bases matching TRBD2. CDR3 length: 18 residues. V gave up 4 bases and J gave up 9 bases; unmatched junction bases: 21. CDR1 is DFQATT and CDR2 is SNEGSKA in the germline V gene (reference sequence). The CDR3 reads CSAMGSSGSWLRMGEQFF. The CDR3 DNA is TGCAGTGCTATGGGGTCTAGCGGGAGCTGGCTCCGCATGGGTGAGCAGTTCTTC.

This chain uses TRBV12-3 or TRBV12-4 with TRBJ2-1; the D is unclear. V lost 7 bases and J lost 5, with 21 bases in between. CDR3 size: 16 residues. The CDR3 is CASKEQRTEFHNEQFF. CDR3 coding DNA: TGTGCCAGCAAGGAGCAGCGCACAGAGTTTCACAATGAGCAGTTCTTC.

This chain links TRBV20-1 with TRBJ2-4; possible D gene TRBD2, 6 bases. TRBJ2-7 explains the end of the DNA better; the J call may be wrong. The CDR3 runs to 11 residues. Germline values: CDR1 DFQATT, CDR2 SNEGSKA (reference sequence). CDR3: CSAGLFYEQYF. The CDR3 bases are TGCAGTGCCGGACTATTCTACGAGCAGTACTTC.

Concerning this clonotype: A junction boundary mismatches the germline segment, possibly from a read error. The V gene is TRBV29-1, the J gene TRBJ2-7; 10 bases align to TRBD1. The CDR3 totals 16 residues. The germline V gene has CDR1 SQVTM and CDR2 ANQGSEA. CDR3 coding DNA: TGCAGCGTTCTTCGACAGGGGGCCTTTTGGTCCTACGTGCAGTACTTC. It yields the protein CSVLRQGAFWSYVQYF.

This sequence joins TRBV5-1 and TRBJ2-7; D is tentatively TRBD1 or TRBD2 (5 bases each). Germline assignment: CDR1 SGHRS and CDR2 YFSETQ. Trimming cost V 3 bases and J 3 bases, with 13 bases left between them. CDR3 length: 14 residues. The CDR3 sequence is CASSSGTDYYEQYF. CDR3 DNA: TGCGCCAGCAGCTCCGGGACCGACTACTACGAGCAGTACTTC.

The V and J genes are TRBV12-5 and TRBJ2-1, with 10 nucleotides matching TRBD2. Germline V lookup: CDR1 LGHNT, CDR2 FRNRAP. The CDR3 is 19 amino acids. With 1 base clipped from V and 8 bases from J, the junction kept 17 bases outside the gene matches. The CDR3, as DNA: TGTGCTAGTGGTTTGGATTTGGTGTGGCTAGCGGGAGACGCGGATGAGCAGTTCTTC. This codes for CASGLDLVWLAGDADEQFF.

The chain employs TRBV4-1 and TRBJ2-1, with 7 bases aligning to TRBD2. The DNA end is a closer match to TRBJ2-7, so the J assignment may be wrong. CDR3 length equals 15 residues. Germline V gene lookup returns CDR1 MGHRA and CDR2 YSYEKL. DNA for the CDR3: TGCGCCAGCAGCTCGGCGGGAGTAACCTACAATGAGCAGTACTTC. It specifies CASSSAGVTYNEQYF.

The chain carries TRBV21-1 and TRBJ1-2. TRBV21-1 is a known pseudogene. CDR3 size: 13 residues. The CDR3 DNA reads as TGTGCCAGCAGCAAATTTGGTAACTATGGCTACACCTTC. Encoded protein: CASSKFGNYGYTF.